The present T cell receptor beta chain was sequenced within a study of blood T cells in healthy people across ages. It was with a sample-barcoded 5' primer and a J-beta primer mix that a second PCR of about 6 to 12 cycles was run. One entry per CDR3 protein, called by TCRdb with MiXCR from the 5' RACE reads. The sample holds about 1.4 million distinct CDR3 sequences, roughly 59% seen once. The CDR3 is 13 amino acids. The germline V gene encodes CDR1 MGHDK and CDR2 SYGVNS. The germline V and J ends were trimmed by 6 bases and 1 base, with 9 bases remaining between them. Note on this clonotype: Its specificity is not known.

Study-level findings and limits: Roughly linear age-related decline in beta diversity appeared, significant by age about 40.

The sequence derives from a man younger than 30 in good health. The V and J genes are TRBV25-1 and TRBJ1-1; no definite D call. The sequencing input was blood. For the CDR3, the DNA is TGTGCCAGCAGAGACGACGGGAACACTGAAGCTTTCTTT. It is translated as CASRDDGNTEAFF.